The source of this T cell receptor (beta chain) is a study of blood T cell repertoires in COVID-19. Per the original data handling: Estimated nucleated cell counts came from reference gene primer amplification. The table came from immunoSEQ multiplex PCR; TCRdb's copy has only in-frame clones and leaves some out. From that table come the V and J calls and clone size; the DNA was used to work out D and trimming. The data contain roughly 50,000 clones, about three quarters of them singletons. The specimen was peripheral blood. The TCR originated in a human donor with active or convalescent COVID-19. The donor label of this sample is uncertain.

CDR3 coding DNA: TGTGCCAGCAGATCCGCGAGGACTAATGAAAAACTGTTTTTT. Translated: CASRSARTNEKLFF. The chain recombines TRBV27 with TRBJ1-4; no definite D call. Per germline, CDR1 MNHEY and CDR2 SMNVEV (reference sequence). The CDR3 loop spans 14 amino acids. The V end lost 6 bases, the J end lost 2 bases, and 10 bases lay between the germline ends.